This TCR beta chain was identified in a study of Ad26.COV2.S vaccination and SARS-CoV-2 variants. As for treatment: 15 to 20 received Ad26.COV2.S at low or high dose, single or two shots; several received placebo; per-sample allocation not given. Repertoires come from day 63 after the first vaccine or placebo injection. The CDR3 loop spans 15 amino acids. V was shortened by 6 bases and J by 0 bases, with 11 bases between the two germline ends. CDR1 and CDR2 from the germline V gene are LNHDA and SQIVND (reference sequence). Clones were read by immunoSEQ multiplex PCR, and TCRdb kept only the in-frame ones, dropping some. Counted here are 300,000 to 350,000 clones, roughly 90% occurring once; the ten biggest clones make up around 5%.

The TCR comes from a person between 18 and 65 years old who received the Ad26.COV2.S COVID-19 vaccine or a placebo. This specimen was peripheral blood, taken in a trial of Ad26.COV2.S vaccine versus placebo. V gene TRBV19 combines with J gene TRBJ2-2; the D is unclear. Written as DNA, the CDR3 is TGTGCCAGTAGGGCCCCAACTCCGAACACCGGGGAGCTGTTTTTT. This codes for CASRAPTPNTGELFF.